The 29 T cell receptor beta chains reported below all come from one sample, sequenced in a study of T cells after yellow fever vaccination. TCRdb independently ran MiXCR on the 5' RACE reads; one entry per CDR3 protein. The table shows a few hundred thousand distinct CDR3 sequences, with around 3.6% occurring only once. The sample was PBMCs, taken on the day of the yellow fever booster vaccination. Receptors were obtained from a man aged 18-30 years who received the YFV17D yellow fever vaccine.

This clonotype appeared many times. The chain couples TRBV12-3 or TRBV12-4 to TRBJ2-4, with 11 positions matching TRBD2. J lost 7 bases, V lost 7 bases, and 9 bases had no gene match. CDR3 length: 15 residues. The CDR3 spells CASIRSGGAGNIQYF. Here the CDR3 DNA reads TGTGCCAGCATTCGTAGCGGGGGGGCAGGGAACATTCAGTACTTC.

Many counts were recorded for this clonotype. The chain recombines TRBV28 with TRBJ1-1; no clear D. V lost 7 bases, J lost 5 bases, and 11 bases lay in between. The germline CDR1 and CDR2 sequences are MDHEN and SYDVKM. The length of the CDR3 is 12 residues. In nucleotides, the CDR3 is TGTGCCAGCATCACCGGACGAACTGAAGCTTTCTTT. It yields the protein CASITGRTEAFF.

This clonotype was seen only a few times. This sequence joins TRBV6-5 and TRBJ1-2; D gene unclear. The CDR3 extends over 13 amino acids. V lost 6 bases and J lost 6, with 14 bases in between. In germline, CDR1 is MNHEY, CDR2 SVGAGI. The CDR3 DNA reads TGTGCCAGCAGCCGCAGCTCGGGAGATGGCTACACCTTC. Protein sequence: CASSRSSGDGYTF.

This clonotype was observed many times. The chain's CDR3 is CAWSGVGADTQYF. The CDR3, as DNA: TGTGCCTGGAGCGGGGTGGGGGCAGATACGCAGTATTTT. The V call is TRBV30, the J call TRBJ2-3, with D perhaps being TRBD1 or TRBD2 (5 bases each). V was trimmed by 3 bases and J by 4 bases, leaving 11 bases between them. Germline values: CDR1 GTSNPN, CDR2 SVGIG (reference sequence). This CDR3 region has 13 residues.

This clonotype was found a few times. The chain joins TRBV20-1 to TRBJ1-1; D unclear. CDR1 is DFQATT and CDR2 is SNEGSKA in the germline V gene (reference sequence). Between the trimmed V and J ends, which lost 7 bases and 2 bases, there was a span of 17 bases. The CDR3 extends over 14 amino acids. This CDR3 is CSGKGSRRNTEAFF. As DNA, the CDR3 is TGCAGTGGCAAGGGCAGCCGTCGAAACACTGAAGCTTTCTTT.

The gene calls are TRBV6-5 and TRBJ1-6; no definite D call. The length of the CDR3 is 14 residues. Germline V gene data show CDR1 as MNHEY and CDR2 as SVGAGI. Trimming took off 6 bases at V and 6 bases at J, with 12 bases between the two ends. CDR3 bases: TGTGCCAGCAGGCCGGACGGAGCTAATTCACCCCTCCACTTT. Protein product: CASRPDGANSPLHF.

This clonotype was recorded many times. The V gene is TRBV30, the J gene TRBJ1-1, with D possibly matching TRBD1 (5 bases). V lost 2 bases, J lost 8 bases, and 15 bases lay in between. The germline V gene encodes CDR1 GTSNPN and CDR2 SVGIG (reference sequence). The CDR3 totals 13 residues. CDR3 in amino acids: CAWSSRVGLEAFF. The CDR3 bases are TGTGCCTGGAGTAGCAGGGTGGGCTTAGAAGCTTTCTTT.

This clonotype came up a few times. The chain links TRBV29-1 to TRBJ2-1; tentatively, D is TRBD1 (5 bases). From germline, CDR1 is SQVTM and CDR2 ANQGSEA. The CDR3 totals 12 residues. Trimming took off 3 bases at V and 9 bases at J, with 12 bases between the two ends. CDR3 in DNA: TGCAGCGTTGAGGTCAGGGTTACTGAGCAGTTCTTC. Protein sequence: CSVEVRVTEQFF.

CDR3 sequence reads: CASSRRQTTSYGYTF. CDR3 sequence (DNA): TGTGCCAGCAGCCGTAGACAGACAACCTCGTATGGCTACACCTTC. This sequence joins TRBV3-1 and TRBJ1-2; D is perhaps TRBD1 (5 bases). Trimming took 4 bases from V and 5 from J, leaving 17 bases between them. This CDR3 spans 15 amino acids. Germline CDR1 and CDR2: LGHDT and YNNKEL (reference sequence).

This clonotype was recorded many times. This chain links TRBV4-3 with TRBJ2-4; D is perhaps TRBD1 or TRBD2 (5 bases each). Germline CDR1 and CDR2: LGHNA and YSLEER. V lost 4 bases, J lost 0 bases, and 16 bases lay in between. The CDR3 sequence is 17 residues long. The CDR3 spells CASSLGGGVGAKNIQYF. CDR3 nucleotides: TGCGCCAGCAGCCTAGGTGGGGGTGTGGGAGCCAAAAACATTCAGTACTTC.

The chain combines TRBV12-3 or TRBV12-4 with TRBJ1-5, with D unclear. This CDR3 is 14 amino acids long. Between the trimmed V and J ends, which lost 3 bases and 0 bases, there was a span of 6 bases. The CDR3 sequence is CASSFWDSNQPQHF. The CDR3 nucleotides are TGTGCCAGCAGTTTTTGGGATAGCAATCAGCCCCAGCATTTT.

There are many counts of this clonotype. No DNA is shown, since the ends of the CDR3 on it are uncertain; the CDR3 is the one TCRdb lists. The chain couples TRBV12-3 or TRBV12-4 to TRBJ1-6. Including both end residues, the CDR3 is 14 amino acids long. CDR3 residues: CASTSGLLGSPLHF.

This clonotype has just a few counts. The chain uses TRBV6-5 and TRBJ2-3; possibly TRBD2 for D (5 bases). The CDR3 contains 14 residues. Trimming removed 4 bases at V and 5 bases at J, with 13 bases between. Germline loops: CDR1 MNHEY, CDR2 SVGAGI. CDR3 in DNA: TGTGCCAGCAGTTTCTCTGCAGAGGGAGATACGCAGTATTTT. It specifies CASSFSAEGDTQYF.

V gene TRBV28 combines with J gene TRBJ1-6; maybe TRBD1 (6 bases). The CDR3 totals 13 residues. V gave up 7 bases and J gave up 5 bases, with 9 bases separating them. Germline CDR1 reads MDHEN; CDR2 reads SYDVKM. CDR3 region: CASKEGDNSPLHF. CDR3 in DNA: TGTGCCAGCAAGGAGGGGGATAATTCACCCCTCCACTTT.

The rearrangement joins TRBV7-2 to TRBJ1-2; 8 nucleotides align to TRBD1. This CDR3 region has 16 residues. The J segment lost 0 bases and the V segment lost 4 bases, leaving 7 bases of the junction unmatched. CDR1 is SGHTA, CDR2 FQGNSA, per germline. The CDR3 reads CASSSQQGGTNYGYTF. Here the CDR3 DNA reads TGTGCCAGCAGCTCCCAACAGGGGGGGACTAACTATGGCTACACCTTC. The entire variable domain, with the rest obtained from reference TRBV7-2 and TRBJ1-2, is as follows: GAGVSQSPSNKVTEKGKDVELRCDPISGHTALYWYRQSLGQGLEFLIYFQGNSAPDKSGLPSDRFSAERTGGSVSTLTIQRTQQEDSAVYLCASSSQQGGTNYGYTFGSGTRLTVV.

V is TRBV30 and J is TRBJ2-1; D assignment may be TRBD1 or TRBD2 (6 bases each). This CDR3 contains 15 residues. Between the trimmed V and J ends, which lost 1 base and 5 bases, there was a span of 15 bases. Germline-derived CDR1 and CDR2 are GTSNPN and SVGIG (reference sequence). CDR3 coding DNA: TGTGCCTGGAGTGGGACGGGGGCCCCAGACAATGAGCAGTTCTTC. Translated, it gives CAWSGTGAPDNEQFF.

This clonotype has just a few counts. The V call is TRBV6-2 or TRBV6-3, the J call TRBJ2-4; D remains unclear. This CDR3 is built from 17 residues. Trimming took off 0 bases at V and 5 bases at J, with 17 bases between the two ends. Germline CDR1 and CDR2: MNHEY and SVGEGT. The chain's CDR3 is CASSYSISRYGENIQYF. The DNA for the CDR3 is TGTGCCAGCAGTTACTCGATAAGTCGGTATGGGGAAAACATTCAGTACTTC.

This clonotype showed up many times. The chain has TRBV6-6 and TRBJ1-2; D is unresolved. Germline V gives CDR1 MNHNY, CDR2 SVGAGI (reference sequence). The CDR3 length is 16 residues. Trimming took 6 bases from V and 4 from J, leaving 21 bases between them. The DNA for the CDR3 is TGTGCCAGCAGGGGCCCTTCCGCTAGCTTGCTCTATGGCTACACCTTC. Protein sequence: CASRGPSASLLYGYTF.

The chain recombines TRBV12-3 or TRBV12-4 with TRBJ2-2, with D hard to call. V was shortened by 7 bases and J by 5 bases, with 5 bases between the two germline ends. The CDR3 has 11 residues. CDR3 nucleotides: TGTGCCAGCATTCTTACCGGGGAGCTGTTTTTT. It yields the protein CASILTGELFF.

Many counts were recorded for this clonotype. The V and J genes are TRBV4-1 and TRBJ2-7; the match to TRBD2 covers 8 bases. The CDR3 totals 16 residues. J was trimmed by 4 bases and V by 4 bases; bases with no gene match: 12. Germline loops: CDR1 MGHRA, CDR2 YSYEKL. The CDR3 DNA reads as TGCGCCAGCAGCCCACCCGGGAGGGGGGGCCTATACGAGCAGTACTTC. Translated, it gives CASSPPGRGGLYEQYF.

In its sample, this clonotype was seen a few times. The rearrangement joins TRBV3-1 to TRBJ2-6, with D maybe TRBD2 (7 bases). This CDR3 spans 17 amino acids. Trimming left V 5 bases short and J 0 bases short, with 14 bases between. The V gene's germline CDR1 is LGHDT and CDR2 YNNKEL (reference sequence). The CDR3 protein is CASSSGGGPSGANVLTF. The CDR3 DNA sequence: TGTGCCAGCAGCTCTGGCGGGGGCCCCTCTGGGGCCAACGTCCTGACTTTC.

This clonotype was detected many times. The chain combines TRBV7-2 with TRBJ2-3; tentative D call: TRBD2 (7 bases). With 2 bases removed from V and 8 bases from J, the gap between germline ends came to 20 bases. Germline CDR1 is SGHTA and CDR2 is FQGNSA. The CDR3 length is 16 residues. This chain's CDR3 is CASSLPRGGAHFTQYF. CDR3 DNA sequence: TGTGCCAGCAGCTTACCTAGGGGGGGCGCTCACTTTACGCAGTATTTT. Based on the CDR3 plus reference TRBV7-2 and TRBJ2-3, the full variable domain is GAGVSQSPSNKVTEKGKDVELRCDPISGHTALYWYRQSLGQGLEFLIYFQGNSAPDKSGLPSDRFSAERTGGSVSTLTIQRTQQEDSAVYLCASSLPRGGAHFTQYFGPGTRLTVL.

This clonotype has a count of ten or more. The V and J genes are TRBV4-1 and TRBJ1-5; D might be TRBD1 (6 bases). Between the trimmed V and J ends, which lost 1 base and 9 bases, there was a span of 7 bases. Looked up from germline, CDR1 is MGHRA and CDR2 is YSYEKL. There are 12 residues in the CDR3. CDR3 sequence: CASSQVGGPQHF. The CDR3 region has the DNA TGCGCCAGCAGCCAAGTAGGGGGGCCCCAGCATTTT.

Ten or more counts support this clonotype. The rearrangement links TRBV15 to TRBJ2-7; no definite D call. V lost 0 bases and J lost 4, with 13 bases in between. Germline values: CDR1 LNHNV, CDR2 YYDKDF (reference sequence). The CDR3 runs 15 residues. CDR3 sequence: CATSRDPQMRYEQYF. The CDR3 DNA sequence: TGTGCCACCAGCAGAGATCCCCAAATGAGGTACGAGCAGTACTTC. Full variable domain (missing parts from reference TRBV15 and TRBJ2-7): DAMVIQNPRYQVTQFGKPVTLSCSQTLNHNVMYWYQQKSSQAPKLLFHYYDKDFNNEADTPDNFQSRRPNTSFCFLDIRSPGLGDTAMYLCATSRDPQMRYEQYFGPGTRLTVT.

There are many counts of this clonotype. The chain combines TRBV5-1 with TRBJ1-2, with D unclear. The CDR3 consists of 16 residues. The germline V and J ends were trimmed by 0 bases and 6 bases, with 18 bases remaining between them. Per the germline V gene, CDR1 is SGHRS and CDR2 is YFSETQ. Here the CDR3 DNA reads TGCGCCAGCAGCTTGGGGTTTTTGAGGGCGGACCATGGCTACACCTTC. Protein product: CASSLGFLRADHGYTF.

In this sample, this clonotype turned up many times. In DNA, the CDR3 is TGCGCCAGCAGCGAGACGACAGGGGGTGCGGAGACCCAGTACTTC. Its translation: CASSETTGGAETQYF. The chain couples TRBV5-1 to TRBJ2-5, with TRBD1 matching 9 bases. The trim removed 4 bases at V and 5 bases at J, leaving 9 bases unmatched. The CDR3 runs to 15 residues. Per germline, CDR1 SGHRS and CDR2 YFSETQ.

In its sample, this clonotype was seen many times. The rearrangement joins TRBV7-8 to TRBJ2-5; 10 bases match TRBD2. In germline, CDR1 is SGHVS, CDR2 FQNEAQ. Losses at the gene ends were 2 bases for V and 4 bases for J; bases not matched to a gene: 4. The CDR3 totals 15 residues. The CDR3 is CASSLQRGGRETQYF. CDR3 in DNA: TGTGCCAGCAGCTTACAGCGGGGGGGCCGAGAGACCCAGTACTTC.

This clonotype was counted ten times or more. This chain connects TRBV7-9 to TRBJ1-1, with D uncertain. The germline gives CDR1 SEHNR, CDR2 FQNEAQ (reference sequence). CDR3 length: 13 amino acids. V was pared by 1 base and J by 6 bases, with 9 bases between. The CDR3 loop reads CASSLGQVAEAFF. CDR3 sequence (DNA): TGTGCCAGCAGCTTAGGGCAGGTCGCTGAAGCTTTCTTT.

The table lists this clonotype with a few counts. Here the CDR3 DNA reads TGCGCCAGCAGCCCTGGGGACTACCGAAGGATGAACACTGAAGCTTTCTTT. This codes for CASSPGDYRRMNTEAFF. The chain carries TRBV4-3 and TRBJ1-1; a weak D match, TRBD1 (5 bases). The CDR3 totals 17 residues. V lost 4 bases and J lost 0, with 18 bases in between. CDR1 and CDR2 (germline): LGHNA, YSLEER.